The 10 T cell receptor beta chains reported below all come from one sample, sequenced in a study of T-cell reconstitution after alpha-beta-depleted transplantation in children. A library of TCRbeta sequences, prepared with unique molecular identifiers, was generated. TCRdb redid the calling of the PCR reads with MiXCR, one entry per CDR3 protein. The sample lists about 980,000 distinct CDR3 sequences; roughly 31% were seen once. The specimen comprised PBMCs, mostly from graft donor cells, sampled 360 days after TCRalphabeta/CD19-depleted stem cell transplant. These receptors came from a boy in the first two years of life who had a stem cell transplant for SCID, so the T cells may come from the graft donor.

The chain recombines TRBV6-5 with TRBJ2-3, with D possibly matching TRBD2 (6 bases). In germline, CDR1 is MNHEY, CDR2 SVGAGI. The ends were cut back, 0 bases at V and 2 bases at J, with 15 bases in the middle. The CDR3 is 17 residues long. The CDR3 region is CASSYSGGSGVTDTQYF. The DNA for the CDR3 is TGTGCCAGCAGTTACTCGGGGGGATCGGGGGTCACAGATACGCAGTATTTT.

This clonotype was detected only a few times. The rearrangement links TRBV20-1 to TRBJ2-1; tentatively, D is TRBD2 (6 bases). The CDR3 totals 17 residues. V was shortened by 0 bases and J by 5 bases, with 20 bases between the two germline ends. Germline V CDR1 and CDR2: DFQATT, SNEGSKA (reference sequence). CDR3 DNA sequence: TGCAGTGCTAGAGATCTGTCTCTCGCGGGGCAACACAATGAGCAGTTCTTC. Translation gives CSARDLSLAGQHNEQFF.

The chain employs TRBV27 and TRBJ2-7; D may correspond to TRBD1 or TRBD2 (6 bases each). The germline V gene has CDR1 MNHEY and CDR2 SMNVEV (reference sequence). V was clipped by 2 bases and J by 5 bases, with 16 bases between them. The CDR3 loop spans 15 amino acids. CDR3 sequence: CASSLRGALGNEQYF. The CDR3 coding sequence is TGTGCCAGCAGTTTAAGGGGGGCCCTCGGGAACGAGCAGTACTTC.

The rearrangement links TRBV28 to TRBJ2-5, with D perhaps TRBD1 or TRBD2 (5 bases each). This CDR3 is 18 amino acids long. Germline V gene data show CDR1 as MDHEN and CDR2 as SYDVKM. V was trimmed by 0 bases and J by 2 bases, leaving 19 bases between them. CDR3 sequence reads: CASSLWGTPSSSQETQYF. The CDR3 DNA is TGTGCCAGCAGTTTATGGGGGACGCCGTCTTCGAGTCAAGAGACCCAGTACTTC. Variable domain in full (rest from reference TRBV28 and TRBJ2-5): DVKVTQSSRYLVKRTGEKVFLECVQDMDHENMFWYRQDPGLGLRLIYFSYDVKMKEKGDIPEGYSVSREKKERFSLILESASTNQTSMYLCASSLWGTPSSSQETQYFGPGTRLLVL.

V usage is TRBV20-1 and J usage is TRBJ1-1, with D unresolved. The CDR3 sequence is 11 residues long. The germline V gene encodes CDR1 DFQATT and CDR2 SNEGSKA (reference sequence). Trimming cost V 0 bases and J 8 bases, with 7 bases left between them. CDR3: CSARDWPEAFF. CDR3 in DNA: TGCAGTGCTAGAGATTGGCCAGAAGCTTTCTTT.

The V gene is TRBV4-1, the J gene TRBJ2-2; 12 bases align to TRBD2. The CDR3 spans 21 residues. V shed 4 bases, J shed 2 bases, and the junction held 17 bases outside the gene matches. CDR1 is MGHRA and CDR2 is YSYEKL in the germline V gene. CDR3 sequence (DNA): TGCGCCAGCAGCCCCCCCACCCCCAAGACTAGCGGGGGTTCCAACACCGGGGAGCTGTTTTTT. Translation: CASSPPTPKTSGGSNTGELFF.

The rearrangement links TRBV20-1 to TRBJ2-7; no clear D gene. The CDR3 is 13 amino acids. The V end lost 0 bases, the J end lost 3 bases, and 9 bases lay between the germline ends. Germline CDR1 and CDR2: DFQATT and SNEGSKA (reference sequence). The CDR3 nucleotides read TGCAGTGCTAGAGATAGCCGAAGCTACGAGCAGTACTTC. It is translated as CSARDSRSYEQYF.

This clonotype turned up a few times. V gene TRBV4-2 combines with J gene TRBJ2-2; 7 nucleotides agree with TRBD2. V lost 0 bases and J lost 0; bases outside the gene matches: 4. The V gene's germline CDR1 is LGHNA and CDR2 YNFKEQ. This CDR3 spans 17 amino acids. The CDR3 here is CASSQDRGLPNTGELFF. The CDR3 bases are TGTGCCAGCAGCCAAGATCGGGGACTACCGAACACCGGGGAGCTGTTTTTT.

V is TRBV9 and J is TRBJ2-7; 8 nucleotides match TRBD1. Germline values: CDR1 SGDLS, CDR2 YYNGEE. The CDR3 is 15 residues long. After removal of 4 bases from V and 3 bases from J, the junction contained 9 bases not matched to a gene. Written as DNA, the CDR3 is TGTGCCAGCAGCCCCGGACAGGGAAAAGTCTACGAGCAGTACTTC. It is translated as CASSPGQGKVYEQYF.

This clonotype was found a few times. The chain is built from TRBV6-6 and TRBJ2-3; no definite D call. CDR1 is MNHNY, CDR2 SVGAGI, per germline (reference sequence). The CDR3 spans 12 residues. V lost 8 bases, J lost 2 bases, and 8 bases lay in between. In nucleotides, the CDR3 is TGTGCCAGCTCAGCGCACACAGATACGCAGTATTTT. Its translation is CASSAHTDTQYF.